The entry below describes one TCR beta chain. What it binds is unknown. The data derive from a study of shared clonotypes between healthy human individuals. Overall study results and limits: A handful of donors had roughly 5% of their naive CD4 clonotypes in common.

This CDR3 region has 19 residues. The germline gives CDR1 MDHEN, CDR2 SYDVKM. Germline trimming cut 6 bases from V and 6 bases from J; bases unmatched to any gene: 23. Generated by immunoSEQ multiplex PCR, the TCRdb table keeps only in-frame clones and is missing some. The sample lists hundreds of thousands of clones, around 72% seen once, with about 1.7% in the top ten. The chain links TRBV28 to TRBJ2-1, with 7 bases matching TRBD2. This clonotype originated in a woman aged 25-40 years in good health. The sample taken for sequencing was memory CD4+ T cells sorted from blood. The sample's subset: CD45RA-negative fraction. In nucleotides, the CDR3 is TGTGCCAGCAGCCCCCTCGGCGGGGCGGGGGTGAAGGGTGGCAATGAGCAGTTCTTC. Translated, it gives CASSPLGGAGVKGGNEQFF.